This paragraph covers one TCR beta chain sequence. Its antigen is as yet unknown. Assay used: immunoSEQ multiplex PCR; TCRdb lists only in-frame clones, some missing. The sample has about 58,000 clones; approximately 78% are singletons. These data are taken from a study of OX40 agonist ivuxolimab in advanced cancers. Study summary: Those treated in dose escalation had hepatocellular carcinoma, melanoma, renal cell cancer or head and neck cancer. Participants, around 80% male, averaged approximately 56 years of age, ranging from about 20 to 79. Notes on the study in general: The 0.1-3.0 mg/kg partial responders had among the lowest clonal expansion. Among expanded peripheral T cells, antigen specificity went undetermined.

The germline V gene has CDR1 LNHDA and CDR2 SQIVND (reference sequence). With 3 bases removed from V and 5 bases from J, the gap between germline ends came to 6 bases. CDR3 length equals 12 residues. The chain is built from TRBV19 and TRBJ2-3, with no clear D. The specimen was CD4+ or CD8+ T cells sorted from blood, collected in a trial of the OX40 agonist ivuxolimab. This TCR was sampled from an adult with an advanced solid tumor such as melanoma, head and neck, liver or kidney cancer. The CDR3 coding sequence is TGTGCCAGTAGTATGAGGTTAGATACGCAGTATTTT. Encoded protein: CASSMRLDTQYF.